Below are 22 T cell receptor beta chains sequenced from a single sample in a study of T cell responses to AZD1222 COVID-19 vaccine. Clones were read by immunoSEQ multiplex PCR, and TCRdb kept only the in-frame ones, dropping some. The data show approximately 160,000 clones, around 92% seen once. Sequenced here: peripheral blood, sampled 28 days after the second AZD1222 dose. These receptors all stem from an adult who received the AZD1222 COVID-19 vaccine.

V and J are TRBV10-3 and TRBJ1-5; 11 bases are shared with TRBD1. The V and J ends lost 10 bases and 9 bases, in that order; junction bases with no gene match: 8. Germline CDR1 ENHRY, CDR2 SYGVKD. This CDR3 comprises 13 residues. CDR3 in DNA: TGTGCCACCCGGACAGGGGGCATTTGGCCCCAGCATTTT. As protein: CATRTGGIWPQHF.

The chain joins TRBV29-1 to TRBJ1-2; TRBD1 might be the D (6 bases). The CDR3 consists of 14 residues. Germline CDR1 is SQVTM and CDR2 is ANQGSEA. V lost 6 bases and J 0 bases, leaving 14 bases between the germline ends. The DNA for the CDR3 is TGCAGCGTAGCCGGACAGCAGACTAACTATGGCTACACCTTC. Residues: CSVAGQQTNYGYTF.

This rearrangement joins TRBV29-1 to TRBJ1-2; 7 bases line up with TRBD1. Losses at the gene ends were 3 bases for V and 6 bases for J; bases not matched to a gene: 4. Germline V gene sequence: CDR1 SQVTM, CDR2 ANQGSEA. The CDR3 has 12 residues. Here the CDR3 reads CSVEPQGDGYTF. The CDR3 bases are TGCAGCGTTGAGCCTCAGGGGGATGGCTACACCTTC.

This clone was observed a handful of times. DNA of the CDR3: TGTGCCTGGAGTGTCAGGATGAGGGTCAGCATGAACACTGAAGCTTTCTTT. This codes for CAWSVRMRVSMNTEAFF. The chain joins TRBV30 to TRBJ1-1, with D unclear. Trimming shortened V by 0 bases and J by 0 bases, and 17 bases separated the two germline ends. Germline-derived CDR1 and CDR2 are GTSNPN and SVGIG (reference sequence). The CDR3 has 17 residues.

This sequence joins TRBV3-1 (or the pseudogene TRBV3-2) and TRBJ2-1; no definite D call. CDR1 is LGHDT, CDR2 YNNKEL, per germline (reference sequence). Trimming pared 1 base from V and 10 bases from J, leaving 11 bases between. The CDR3 is made up of 13 amino acids. The CDR3 DNA follows: TGTGCCAGCAGCCAAGTAAGGAACGACGAGCAGTTCTTC. This codes for CASSQVRNDEQFF.

J is TRBJ1-1 and V is TRBV29-1; 7 nucleotides match TRBD1. Losses at the gene ends were 4 bases for V and 3 bases for J; bases not matched to a gene: 14. Germline-derived CDR1 and CDR2 are SQVTM and ANQGSEA. There are 16 residues in the CDR3. The CDR3: CSVATSGGTAHTEAFF. In DNA, the CDR3 is TGCAGCGTTGCAACATCCGGCGGGACAGCCCACACTGAAGCTTTCTTT.

This chain uses TRBV5-1 with TRBJ2-7, with D possibly TRBD1 on 5 matching bases. The CDR3 totals 13 residues. The germline gives CDR1 SGHRS, CDR2 YFSETQ. The germline V and J ends were trimmed by 1 base and 2 bases, with 7 bases remaining between them. The CDR3 nucleotides are TGCGCCAGCAGCTTGCAGACAGCCTACGAGCAGTACTTC. This encodes CASSLQTAYEQYF.

This sequence joins TRBV4-1 and TRBJ1-2, with TRBD1 matching over 9 bases. Looked up from germline, CDR1 is MGHRA and CDR2 is YSYEKL. The CDR3 extends over 17 amino acids. V gave up 4 bases and J gave up 6 bases; unmatched junction bases: 15. CDR3 nucleotides: TGCGCCAGCAGCCCCCGGACAGGGGCCGCTAGCGTCAATGGCTACACCTTC. It specifies CASSPRTGAASVNGYTF.

As regards this clone: Other DNA sequences in this sample translate to the same CDR3. The genes are TRBV5-1 and TRBJ2-3; 8 nucleotides match TRBD1. The CDR3 runs 14 residues. Germline V lookup: CDR1 SGHRS, CDR2 YFSETQ. J lost 6 bases, V lost 4 bases, and 7 bases had no gene match. The DNA for the CDR3 is TGCGCCAGCAGCCTCGGACAGGGTGATGATACGCAGTATTTT. It encodes CASSLGQGDDTQYF.

The V call is TRBV5-1, the J call TRBJ2-7, with D maybe TRBD2 (6 bases). The CDR3 has 13 amino acids. CDR1 is SGHRS, CDR2 YFSETQ, per germline. The ends were cut back, 3 bases at V and 5 bases at J, with 12 bases in the middle. This CDR3 reads CASSWTPGDEQYF. In nucleotides, the CDR3 is TGCGCCAGCAGCTGGACTCCGGGGGACGAGCAGTACTTC.

The chain uses TRBV5-8 and TRBJ2-1, with TRBD1 matching over 7 bases. The CDR3 has 11 amino acids. Looked up from germline, CDR1 is SGHTS and CDR2 is YDEGEE. The V gene end was trimmed by 4 bases and the J gene end by 12 bases; junction bases not matched to a gene: 4. The CDR3 nucleotides read TGTGCCAGCAGCGACCGGGACAGGCAGTTCTTC. It translates to CASSDRDRQFF.

CDR3 DNA: TGTGCCAGCAGCGTTAGACTCTCTGGGGCCAACGTCCTGACTTTC. Translated: CASSVRLSGANVLTF. V is TRBV9 and J is TRBJ2-6; D is ambiguous. Looked up from germline, CDR1 is SGDLS and CDR2 is YYNGEE. V was trimmed by 2 bases and J by 0 bases, leaving 6 bases between them. The CDR3 length is 15 residues.

This chain joins TRBV18 and TRBJ1-4; 8 nucleotides match TRBD1. CDR1 and CDR2 from the germline V gene are KGHSH and LQKENI. J gave up 6 bases and V 5 bases, and 11 bases lay outside the gene matches. This CDR3 has 16 amino acids. The CDR3 protein is CASSVTGGRSDEKLFF. The DNA for the CDR3 is TGTGCCAGCTCAGTTACAGGGGGAAGATCGGATGAAAAACTGTTTTTT.

This clone is a singleton in its sample. The chain links TRBV6-1 to TRBJ1-5, with D perhaps matching TRBD1 (5 bases). CDR1 and CDR2 from the germline V gene are MNHNS and SASEGT. This CDR3 spans 15 amino acids. V shed 0 bases and J shed 5 bases, with 11 bases lying between them. The CDR3 DNA is TGTGCCAGCAGTGAAGCGACTCTAGGGGATCAGCCCCAGCATTTT. This sequence encodes CASSEATLGDQPQHF.

The V call is TRBV7-8, the J call TRBJ2-5; 7 bases agree with TRBD2. Germline values: CDR1 SGHVS, CDR2 FQNEAQ. V dropped 2 bases and J dropped 2; count of bases not matched to a gene: 5. The CDR3 contains 15 residues. CDR3 DNA sequence: TGTGCCAGCAGCTTATGGGGGGGTCAACAAGAGACCCAGTACTTC. It encodes CASSLWGGQQETQYF.

The rearrangement uses TRBV29-1 and TRBJ1-1; D uncertain. Deletions cut 4 bases from V and 1 base from J, with 7 bases between. In germline, CDR1 is SQVTM, CDR2 ANQGSEA. This CDR3 is built from 12 residues. Written as DNA, the CDR3 is TGCAGCGTTGGAGGCACGAACACTGAAGCTTTCTTT. It yields the protein CSVGGTNTEAFF.

This clone was seen just once. The chain couples TRBV4-1 to TRBJ1-4; 7 positions agree with TRBD1. Germline CDR1 MGHRA, CDR2 YSYEKL. The CDR3 sequence is 13 residues long. Trimming at V came to 0 bases and at J to 8 bases, leaving 0 bases not matched to a gene. The CDR3 DNA reads TGCGCCAGCAGCCAAGACAGGGGGGAAAAACTGTTTTTT. The encoded protein is CASSQDRGEKLFF.

The V and J genes are TRBV5-1 and TRBJ2-1; perhaps TRBD1 as D (6 bases). Germline values: CDR1 SGHRS, CDR2 YFSETQ. This CDR3 comprises 15 residues. The V end was cut by 0 bases, the J end by 4 bases, with 11 bases between. CDR3 amino acids: CASSLAGTLYNEQFF. For the CDR3, the DNA is TGCGCCAGCAGCTTGGCGGGGACACTTTACAATGAGCAGTTCTTC.

The rearrangement uses TRBV19 and TRBJ2-5; no reliable D call. The CDR3 runs to 14 residues. V dropped 3 bases and J dropped 4 bases, with 12 bases sitting between them. CDR1 LNHDA and CDR2 SQIVND come from the germline V gene (reference sequence). The CDR3 nucleotides read TGTGCCAGTAGTATTCGTGGCGTCGGAGAGACCCAGTACTTC. Encoded protein: CASSIRGVGETQYF.

The chain recombines TRBV5-5 with TRBJ1-5; the D is unclear. The CDR3 is 16 residues long. The germline V gene encodes CDR1 SGHKS and CDR2 YYEKEE (reference sequence). With 0 bases removed from V and 5 bases from J, the gap between germline ends came to 15 bases. CDR3 residues: CASSLGWDLNYQPQHF. CDR3 coding DNA: TGTGCCAGCAGCTTGGGGTGGGATTTGAACTATCAGCCCCAGCATTTT.

This sequence joins TRBV9 and TRBJ1-1, with D possibly TRBD1 on 6 matching bases. Germline CDR1 is SGDLS and CDR2 is YYNGEE. The V end lost 5 bases, the J end lost 3 bases, and 17 bases lay between the germline ends. This CDR3 has 15 amino acids. DNA for the CDR3: TGTGCCAGCAGGAAAGGATCAAGACAGGACACTGAAGCTTTCTTT. Protein sequence: CASRKGSRQDTEAFF.

This sequence joins TRBV10-3 and TRBJ1-5, with a possible D match to TRBD1 (5 bases). The V gene lost 3 bases and the J gene lost 2 bases, with 17 bases spanning the gap. The CDR3 is made up of 17 amino acids. Looked up from germline, CDR1 is ENHRY and CDR2 is SYGVKD. The CDR3 nucleotides read TGTGCCATCAGTGAAGGGGCCCGCCCAGTAGGCAATCAGCCCCAGCATTTT. Protein: CAISEGARPVGNQPQHF.